One sample yielded the 23 T cell receptor beta chains listed below, sequenced in a study of cytomegalovirus exposure and HLA in healthy donors. Use of 60 Vbeta and 13 Jbeta primers characterized the PCR. The protocol was immunoSEQ multiplex PCR, while the TCRdb copy is restricted to in-frame clones and leaves out a portion. The sample carries under 200,000 clones, 75% recorded once. The sequencing input was PBMCs. The receptors come from a woman aged 45 to 65 in good health and CMV-seropositive.

This chain joins TRBV14 and TRBJ2-7; 9 bases line up with TRBD1. CDR1 is SGHDN, CDR2 FVKESK, per germline. V shed 0 bases and J 4 bases; nucleotides not matched to a gene: 4. This CDR3 has 15 amino acids. The CDR3, as DNA: TGTGCCAGCAGCCAAGATGGACAGGGGCGTTACGAGCAGTACTTC. Amino acids: CASSQDGQGRYEQYF.

The chain employs TRBV27 and TRBJ1-6, with 8 bases fitting TRBD1. Trimming cost V 5 bases and J 10 bases; bases outside gene matches: 7. Germline V lookup: CDR1 MNHEY, CDR2 SMNVEV (reference sequence). This CDR3 has 14 residues. The CDR3 reads CASSTDRGSSPLHF. CDR3 nucleotides: TGTGCCAGCAGTACAGACAGGGGTAGCTCACCCCTCCACTTT.

The V call is TRBV16, the J call TRBJ1-1; tentatively, D is TRBD1 (5 bases). Trimming removed 0 bases at V and 4 bases at J, with 12 bases between. The germline V gene encodes CDR1 KGHSY and CDR2 FQNENV. This CDR3 is built from 15 residues. In DNA form, the CDR3 reads TGTGCCAGCAGCCAATCGCTCGCGGGGCCCACTGAAGCTTTCTTT. Translating it yields CASSQSLAGPTEAFF.

The chain combines TRBV10-3 with TRBJ2-3, with TRBD1 as a possible D gene (6 bases). Trimming shortened V by 5 bases and J by 0 bases, and 9 bases separated the two germline ends. Germline V gene lookup returns CDR1 ENHRY and CDR2 SYGVKD. There are 14 residues in the CDR3. This CDR3 reads CAISRTESTDTQYF. Written as DNA, the CDR3 is TGTGCCATCAGTCGGACAGAAAGCACAGATACGCAGTATTTT.

V is TRBV11-2 and J is TRBJ2-3, with 9 bases lining up with TRBD2. The CDR3 totals 18 residues. V was clipped by 1 base and J by 0 bases; unmatched bases: 8. In germline, CDR1 is SGHAT, CDR2 FQNNGV. CDR3 bases: TGTGCCAGCAGCTTAGGTCTAGCGGGGACATCTAGCACAGATACGCAGTATTTT. It is translated as CASSLGLAGTSSTDTQYF.

This clone turned up a few times. V is TRBV7-6 and J is TRBJ2-5, with 15 positions matching TRBD2. The germline gives CDR1 SGHVS, CDR2 FNYEAQ. The junction had 6 bases not matched to a gene; V was cut back by 6 bases and J by 1 base. This CDR3 spans 17 amino acids. DNA for the CDR3: TGTGCCAGCAGTCCGGGACTAGCGGGGGGCGTCCAAGAGACCCAGTACTTC. Its protein is CASSPGLAGGVQETQYF. Full variable domain (missing parts from reference TRBV7-6 and TRBJ2-5): GAGVSQSPRYKVTKRGQDVALRCDPISGHVSLYWYRQALGQGPEFLTYFNYEAQQDKSGLPNDRFSAERPEGSISTLTIQRTEQRDSAMYRCASSPGLAGGVQETQYFGPGTRLLVL.

The V call is TRBV7-8, the J call TRBJ1-3; tentatively, D is TRBD1 (5 bases). CDR3 size: 13 residues. The germline gives CDR1 SGHVS, CDR2 FQNEAQ. V lost 1 base to trimming and J lost 8 bases, with 9 bases between them. The CDR3 protein is CASSLGRADTIYF. The CDR3 DNA is TGTGCCAGCAGCTTAGGCAGGGCGGACACCATATATTTT.

V and J are TRBV11-2 and TRBJ2-1, with 9 bases fitting TRBD1. This CDR3 spans 17 amino acids. The V and J ends lost 2 bases and 5 bases, in that order; junction bases with no gene match: 10. Germline V lookup: CDR1 SGHAT, CDR2 FQNNGV. CDR3 protein: CASSLIWTGAIHNEQFF. The CDR3 nucleotides read TGTGCCAGCAGCTTAATTTGGACAGGGGCGATCCACAATGAGCAGTTCTTC.

As for this clone: Relative to the germline gene, one junction end is altered; a read error may explain this. This sequence joins TRBV5-1 and TRBJ1-2, with 7 nucleotides matching TRBD1. Per germline, CDR1 SGHRS and CDR2 YFSETQ. The CDR3 has 15 residues. CDR3 in amino acids: CASSLDGDSRGGYPF. The CDR3 DNA follows: TGCGCCAGCAGCTTGGACGGGGACTCTCGAGGGGGCTACCCCTTC.

The V gene is TRBV7-8, the J gene TRBJ2-1; the D gene is possibly TRBD2 (6 bases). The CDR3 totals 13 residues. The germline V gene has CDR1 SGHVS and CDR2 FQNEAQ. V was clipped by 3 bases and J by 3 bases, with 6 bases between them. This CDR3 reads CASSLTSYNEQFF. CDR3 bases: TGTGCCAGCAGCTTGACTAGCTACAATGAGCAGTTCTTC.

The V gene is TRBV7-3, the J gene TRBJ2-2; no reliable D call. The V gene's germline CDR1 is SGHTA and CDR2 FQGTGA. The CDR3 consists of 15 residues. With 5 bases removed from V and 2 bases from J, the gap between germline ends came to 12 bases. CDR3 sequence (DNA): TGTGCCAGCAGCAACTTTGCGGATAACACCGGGGAGCTGTTTTTT. This gives the protein CASSNFADNTGELFF.

This clone has more than one count but fewer than ten. The chain combines TRBV6-5 with TRBJ2-3; D might be TRBD2 (6 bases). V lost 6 bases and J 3 bases, leaving 16 bases between the germline ends. From germline, CDR1 is MNHEY and CDR2 SVGAGI. This CDR3 contains 15 residues. The CDR3 region is CASRFTGTQTDTQYF. The CDR3, as DNA: TGTGCCAGCAGATTCACCGGGACTCAGACAGATACGCAGTATTTT.

Notes on this clone: The sample contains more than one DNA sequence encoding this CDR3. V and J are TRBV6-5 and TRBJ2-7, with D hard to call. CDR1 is MNHEY and CDR2 is SVGAGI in the germline V gene. The CDR3 has 14 amino acids. The V end lost 0 bases, the J end lost 0 bases, and 6 bases lay between the germline ends. In DNA, the CDR3 is TGTGCCAGCAGTTACTCGAGATACTCCTACGAGCAGTACTTC. Its translation is CASSYSRYSYEQYF.

This chain connects TRBV5-1 to TRBJ1-3; D is undetermined. The V end lost 5 bases, the J end lost 1 base, and 13 bases lay between the germline ends. From germline, CDR1 is SGHRS and CDR2 YFSETQ. The CDR3 consists of 15 residues. CDR3 sequence reads: CASSYDQASGNTIYF. The CDR3 bases are TGCGCCAGCAGTTATGATCAGGCGTCTGGAAACACCATATATTTT.

The chain uses TRBV30 and TRBJ1-2; TRBD1 matches at 9 bases. Germline CDR1 and CDR2: GTSNPN and SVGIG (reference sequence). The J segment lost 7 bases and the V segment lost 3 bases, leaving 3 bases of the junction unmatched. The CDR3 has 12 residues. CDR3 DNA sequence: TGTGCCTGGAGCGGACAGGGGTGTGGCTACACCTTC. It specifies CAWSGQGCGYTF. The complete variable domain, with remaining parts taken from reference TRBV30 and TRBJ1-2, reads SQTIHQWPATLVQPVGSPLSLECTVEGTSNPNLYWYRQAAGRGLQLLFYSVGIGQISSEVPQNLSASRPQDRQFILSSKKLLLSDSGFYLCAWSGQGCGYTFGSGTRLTVV.

In this sample, this clone turned up a few times. The V gene is TRBV5-1, the J gene TRBJ1-3, with TRBD1 matching over 9 bases. This CDR3 contains 14 residues. CDR1 and CDR2 (germline): SGHRS, YFSETQ. V shed 5 bases and J 8 bases; nucleotides not matched to a gene: 8. In DNA form, the CDR3 reads TGCGCCAGCAGTCCGGACAGGGGCGCGGACACCATATATTTT. The encoded protein is CASSPDRGADTIYF.

This chain connects TRBV15 to TRBJ1-4; maybe TRBD1 (6 bases). Germline loops: CDR1 LNHNV, CDR2 YYDKDF (reference sequence). Trimming removed 1 base at V and 8 bases at J, with 17 bases between. This CDR3 is built from 16 residues. CDR3 bases: TGTGCCACCAGCAGAGTTGTTTCGGGGGGCGCCGAAAAACTGTTTTTT. This gives the protein CATSRVVSGGAEKLFF.

The table lists this clone with a count of one. The chain joins TRBV11-2 to TRBJ2-7, with a possible D match to TRBD2 (5 bases). Germline lookup yields CDR1 SGHAT and CDR2 FQNNGV. The CDR3 sequence is 14 residues long. V lost 1 base and J 1 base, leaving 8 bases between the germline ends. CDR3 DNA: TGTGCCAGCAGCTTAGGGGAGTGGTCCTACGAGCAGTACTTC. It translates to CASSLGEWSYEQYF.

In this sample, this clone turned up once. The genes are TRBV11-2 and TRBJ2-5; 10 nucleotides align to TRBD1. CDR3 length equals 13 residues. The ends lost 5 bases at V and 11 bases at J; junction bases unmatched: 8. In germline, CDR1 is SGHAT, CDR2 FQNNGV. CDR3 DNA sequence: TGTGCCAGCAGCCGGACAGGGGGGACTGGGCAGTACTTC. This sequence encodes CASSRTGGTGQYF. The whole variable domain, filled in from reference TRBV11-2 and TRBJ2-5, reads EAGVAQSPRYKIIEKRQSVAFWCNPISGHATLYWYQQILGQGPKLLIQFQNNGVVDDSQLPKDRFSAERLKGVDSTLKIQPAKLEDSAVYLCASSRTGGTGQYFGPGTRLLVL.

The chain carries TRBV5-1 and TRBJ1-2; D perhaps matches TRBD1 (6 bases). The germline CDR1 and CDR2 sequences are SGHRS and YFSETQ. V lost 7 bases and J lost 2, with 18 bases in between. The CDR3 is made up of 15 amino acids. CDR3 in DNA: TGCGCCAGCGCTGGCGCCTACAGGGAAAACTATGGCTACACCTTC. Residues: CASAGAYRENYGYTF.

The chain has TRBV6-5 and TRBJ2-7, with 11 bases aligning to TRBD1. Germline V CDR1 and CDR2: MNHEY, SVGAGI. V lost 8 bases, J lost 5 bases, and 11 bases stayed unmatched. This CDR3 is built from 15 residues. As DNA, the CDR3 is TGTGCCAGCGGGTCTTCCGGGACAGGGGGGAACGAGCAGTACTTC. It encodes CASGSSGTGGNEQYF.

The chain employs TRBV5-5 and TRBJ1-5, with TRBD1 identical over 7 bases. The CDR3 contains 14 residues. Germline lookup yields CDR1 SGHKS and CDR2 YYEKEE (reference sequence). V trimming: 0 bases; J trimming: 4 bases; junction bases outside the gene matches: 1. This chain's CDR3 is CASSLEQGNQPQHF. CDR3 bases: TGTGCCAGCAGCTTGGAACAGGGGAATCAGCCCCAGCATTTT.

The genes are TRBV7-2 and TRBJ2-7; 8 nucleotides match TRBD2. Per germline, CDR1 SGHTA and CDR2 FQGNSA. With V trimmed by 5 bases and J by 4 bases, 10 bases remained unmatched. CDR3 size: 15 residues. The CDR3 region has the DNA TGTGCCAGCAGCCCCGAGGCGGGGGGAGGGTACGAGCAGTACTTC. Amino acids: CASSPEAGGGYEQYF.